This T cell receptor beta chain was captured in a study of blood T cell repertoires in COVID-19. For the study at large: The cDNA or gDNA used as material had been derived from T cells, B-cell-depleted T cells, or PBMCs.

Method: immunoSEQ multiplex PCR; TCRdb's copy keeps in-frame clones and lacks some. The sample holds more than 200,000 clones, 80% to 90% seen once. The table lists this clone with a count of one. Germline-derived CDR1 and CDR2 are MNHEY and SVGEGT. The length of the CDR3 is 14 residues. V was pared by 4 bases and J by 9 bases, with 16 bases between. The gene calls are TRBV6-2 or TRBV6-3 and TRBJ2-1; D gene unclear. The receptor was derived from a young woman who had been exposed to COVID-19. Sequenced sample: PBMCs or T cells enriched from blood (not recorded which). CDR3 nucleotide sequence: TGTGCCAGCAGTTCAGATCTAGATCTGAGTGAGCAGTTCTTC. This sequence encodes CASSSDLDLSEQFF.